This T cell receptor (beta chain) was retrieved from a study of cytomegalovirus exposure and HLA in healthy donors. Study results and limitations: With further analysis later on, most CMV-associated TCR beta chains appeared HLA-restricted. TCR beta sequences reportedly predicted most subjects' HLA-A and HLA-B alleles accurately.

On this clone itself: What it binds is not known.

Germline lookup yields CDR1 SGHKS and CDR2 YYEKEE (reference sequence). The CDR3 is made up of 14 amino acids. The J segment lost 1 base and the V segment lost 6 bases, leaving 5 bases of the junction unmatched. The PCR made use of 60 Vbeta and 13 Jbeta primers. Sequencing used immunoSEQ multiplex PCR; TCRdb keeps in-frame clones, though not all of them. The sample has over 90,000 clones, just under 70% seen once. The sequence was obtained from a woman aged 50 to 65 in good health and CMV-seropositive. This rearrangement joins TRBV5-5 to TRBJ2-3; 7 positions match TRBD2. The source material was PBMCs. For the CDR3, the DNA is TGTGCCAGCAACGTAGCGGGTCGCACAGATACGCAGTATTTT. Its protein product is CASNVAGRTDTQYF.